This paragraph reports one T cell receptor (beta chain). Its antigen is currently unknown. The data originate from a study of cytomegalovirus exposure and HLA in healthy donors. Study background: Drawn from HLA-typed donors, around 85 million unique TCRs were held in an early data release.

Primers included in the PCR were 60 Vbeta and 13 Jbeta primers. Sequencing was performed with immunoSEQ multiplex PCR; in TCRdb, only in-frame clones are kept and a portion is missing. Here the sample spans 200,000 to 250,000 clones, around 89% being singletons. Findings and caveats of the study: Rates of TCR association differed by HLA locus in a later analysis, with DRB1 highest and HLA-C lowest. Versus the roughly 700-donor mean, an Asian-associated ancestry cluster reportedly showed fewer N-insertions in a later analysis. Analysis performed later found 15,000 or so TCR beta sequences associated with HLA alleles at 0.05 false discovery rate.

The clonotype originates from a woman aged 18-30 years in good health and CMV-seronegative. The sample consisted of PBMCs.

CDR3 protein: CAIRGGQGSNTGELFF. CDR3 sequence (DNA): TGTGCCATCAGGGGAGGACAGGGCTCGAACACCGGGGAGCTGTTTTTT. This chain connects TRBV10-3 to TRBJ2-2; 8 nucleotides match TRBD1. The J segment lost 0 bases and the V segment lost 6 bases, leaving 6 bases of the junction unmatched. Germline CDR1 is ENHRY and CDR2 is SYGVKD. The CDR3 runs 16 residues.